This T cell receptor beta chain emerged from a study of control samples from healthy donors and cancer patients. This CDR3 region has 14 residues. Trimming at V came to 4 bases and at J to 6 bases, leaving 2 bases not matched to a gene. Germline V gene lookup returns CDR1 MNHNY and CDR2 SVGAGI (reference sequence). The data were produced by immunoSEQ multiplex PCR, yet TCRdb's version contains in-frame clones alone and is incomplete. The repertoire consists of 90,000 or so clones, with less than 85% occurring once and the leading ten covering 38%. J is TRBJ1-4 and V is TRBV6-6, with 10 bases lining up with TRBD1. The sequenced sample was PBMCs. The sequence was obtained from a man between 65 and 85 years old with lung cancer. CDR3 nucleotide sequence: TGTGCCAGCAGTTCCGGGACAGGGGATGAAAAACTGTTTTTT. It specifies CASSSGTGDEKLFF.